This entry lists 31 T cell receptor beta chains sequenced from one sample in a study of T cells in localized non-small cell lung cancer. TCRdb keeps only in-frame clones here, not all; method: immunoSEQ multiplex PCR. The top ten hold 15% to 20% of the sample, which has about 33,000 clones, about 90% seen once. The starting material was peripheral blood mononuclear cells, obtained before any cancer treatment. The receptors were gathered from a man aged 35 to 70 with stage III lung adenocarcinoma.

The chain employs TRBV28 and TRBJ2-3; TRBD1 is a possible D gene (5 bases). V was shortened by 6 bases and J by 4 bases, with 17 bases between the two germline ends. The CDR3 has 15 amino acids. Germline CDR1 is MDHEN and CDR2 is SYDVKM. This chain's CDR3 is CASRTTHLGADTQYF. CDR3 bases: TGTGCCAGCAGAACCACACACCTAGGGGCAGATACGCAGTATTTT.

CDR3 sequence reads: CASSLESGRATEAFF. The DNA of the CDR3 is TGTGCCAGCAGCTTGGAGTCCGGCAGGGCGACTGAAGCTTTCTTT. The gene calls are TRBV5-5 and TRBJ1-1, with D possibly matching TRBD1 (5 bases). The CDR3 covers 15 residues. Germline V CDR1 and CDR2: SGHKS, YYEKEE (reference sequence). V lost 0 bases, J lost 5 bases, and 14 bases lay in between.

The chain recombines TRBV7-3 with TRBJ1-3; D is unclear. Germline CDR1 and CDR2: SGHTA and FQGTGA. The CDR3 contains 16 residues. Trimming removed 2 bases at V and 4 bases at J, with 15 bases between. The CDR3 protein is CASSLQPGASGNTIYF. CDR3 nucleotides: TGTGCCAGCAGCTTACAACCGGGAGCATCGGGAAACACCATATATTTT.

V and J are TRBV12-5 and TRBJ2-3; 8 bases align to TRBD1. Looked up from germline, CDR1 is LGHNT and CDR2 is FRNRAP. Losses at the gene ends were 6 bases for V and 0 bases for J; bases not matched to a gene: 5. The CDR3 is 15 residues long. CDR3 nucleotide sequence: TGTGCTAGTGGCCGGACAGGGATTAGCACAGATACGCAGTATTTT. It translates to CASGRTGISTDTQYF. Full variable domain (missing parts from reference TRBV12-5 and TRBJ2-3): DARVTQTPRHKVTEMGQEVTMRCQPILGHNTVFWYRQTMMQGLELLAYFRNRAPLDDSGMPKDRFSAEMPDATLATLKIQPSEPRDSAVYFCASGRTGISTDTQYFGPGTRLTVL.

This chain's CDR3 is CASSSSGTSTDTQYF. The CDR3 DNA reads as TGTGCCAGCAGCTCTTCCGGGACTAGCACAGATACGCAGTATTTT. This rearrangement joins TRBV13 to TRBJ2-3; the D gene is possibly TRBD2 (6 bases). Trimming removed 4 bases from V and 0 bases from J, with 11 bases in between. This CDR3 spans 15 amino acids. Germline V lookup: CDR1 PRHDT, CDR2 FYEKMQ (reference sequence).

This clone was seen once. The CDR3 DNA reads as TGCGCCAGCAGCCTAACGACGACAGGGCTGGGAGAGACCCAGTACTTC. Its translation is CASSLTTTGLGETQYF. The chain employs TRBV5-1 and TRBJ2-5, with TRBD1 matching over 7 bases. Germline V lookup: CDR1 SGHRS, CDR2 YFSETQ. Trimming took 4 bases from V and 4 from J; bases not matched to a gene: 13. The length of the CDR3 is 16 residues. The variable domain in full, with the rest retrieved from reference TRBV5-1 and TRBJ2-5, is KAGVTQTPRYLIKTRGQQVTLSCSPISGHRSVSWYQQTPGQGLQFLFEYFSETQRNKGNFPGRFSGRQFSNSRSEMNVSTLELGDSALYLCASSLTTTGLGETQYFGPGTRLLVL.

J is TRBJ1-2 and V is TRBV14; D is unclear. Germline assignment: CDR1 SGHDN and CDR2 FVKESK. There are 13 residues in the CDR3. V gave up 0 bases and J gave up 5 bases, with 7 bases separating them. The CDR3 loop is CASSQDSGYGYTF. The CDR3 coding sequence is TGTGCCAGCAGCCAAGATAGCGGGTATGGCTACACCTTC. The full variable domain, rest sourced from reference TRBV14 and TRBJ1-2, is EAGVTQFPSHSVIEKGQTVTLRCDPISGHDNLYWYRRVMGKEIKFLLHFVKESKQDESGMPNNRFLAERTGGTYSTLKVQPAELEDSGVYFCASSQDSGYGYTFGSGTRLTVV.

The chain is built from TRBV12-5 and TRBJ2-1; D is ambiguous. The CDR3 length is 15 residues. The germline V and J ends were trimmed by 3 bases and 7 bases, with 16 bases remaining between them. In germline, CDR1 is LGHNT, CDR2 FRNRAP. CDR3 region: CASGFGLSPRNEQFF. The CDR3 bases are TGTGCTAGTGGTTTCGGGTTATCTCCAAGGAATGAGCAGTTCTTC.

This clone was counted a single time. The chain recombines TRBV7-7 with TRBJ2-6, with TRBD1 identical over 7 bases. The V gene end was trimmed by 2 bases and the J gene end by 4 bases; junction bases not matched to a gene: 14. Germline CDR1 and CDR2: SSHAT and FNYEAQ (reference sequence). There are 19 residues in the CDR3. CDR3 DNA sequence: TGTGCCAGCAGCTTAAAGCCCGTTGGGACAGAGCTCGGGGCCAACGTCCTGACTTTC. Amino acids: CASSLKPVGTELGANVLTF.

This chain links TRBV6-5 with TRBJ1-2; no clear D. V was trimmed by 6 bases and J by 4 bases, leaving 18 bases between them. The germline gives CDR1 MNHEY, CDR2 SVGAGI. The CDR3 spans 15 residues. The CDR3 DNA is TGTGCCAGCAGACATTACCTGACGGAGAGCTATGGCTACACCTTC. Translated, it gives CASRHYLTESYGYTF.

This rearrangement joins TRBV4-1 to TRBJ1-1; 7 bases match TRBD1. With V trimmed by 2 bases and J by 0 bases, 6 bases remained unmatched. Per the germline V gene, CDR1 is MGHRA and CDR2 is YSYEKL. The CDR3 covers 16 residues. The CDR3: CASSQRDSTLNTEAFF. The DNA for the CDR3 is TGCGCCAGCAGCCAACGGGACAGCACGTTGAACACTGAAGCTTTCTTT.

The chain is built from TRBV11-2 and TRBJ2-3; tentatively, D is TRBD2 (7 bases). This CDR3 is built from 16 residues. The germline V gene has CDR1 SGHAT and CDR2 FQNNGV. The V end lost 5 bases, the J end lost 6 bases, and 21 bases lay between the germline ends. CDR3 amino acids: CASSPLWGGRVDTQYF. In nucleotides, the CDR3 is TGTGCCAGCAGCCCCCTCTGGGGGGGCCGGGTGGATACGCAGTATTTT.

The CDR3: CASSLLWADLGELFF. CDR3 bases: TGTGCCAGCAGCTTATTATGGGCGGACCTCGGGGAGCTGTTTTTT. The rearrangement uses TRBV7-2 and TRBJ2-2; D gene uncertain. The V end lost 2 bases, the J end lost 7 bases, and 14 bases lay between the germline ends. Germline V gene data show CDR1 as SGHTA and CDR2 as FQGNSA. The CDR3 consists of 15 residues.

The CDR3 sequence is CASSLSSLQANDGYTF. The CDR3 DNA follows: TGTGCCAGCAGCTTATCGTCCCTACAGGCCAACGATGGCTACACCTTC. The chain combines TRBV7-2 with TRBJ1-2; weak D call: TRBD1 (5 bases). CDR3 length equals 16 residues. V was shortened by 2 bases and J by 6 bases, with 19 bases between the two germline ends. Germline V gene lookup returns CDR1 SGHTA and CDR2 FQGNSA.

J is TRBJ1-2 and V is TRBV7-2; 8 bases fit TRBD1. This CDR3 comprises 14 residues. In germline, CDR1 is SGHTA, CDR2 FQGNSA. J lost 4 bases, V lost 1 base, and 2 bases had no gene match. The CDR3 sequence: CASSLDRGTYGYTF. The CDR3 DNA sequence: TGTGCCAGCAGCTTAGACAGGGGGACCTATGGCTACACCTTC.

The chain links TRBV28 to TRBJ1-2, with D uncertain. Germline V gene lookup returns CDR1 MDHEN and CDR2 SYDVKM. CDR3 size: 15 residues. The ends were cut back, 1 base at V and 0 bases at J, with 9 bases in the middle. The chain's CDR3 is CASSLLRTANYGYTF. The CDR3 nucleotides read TGTGCCAGCAGTTTATTACGGACGGCTAACTATGGCTACACCTTC.

This clone has only a few counts. The J gene is TRBJ1-4, the V gene TRBV28; TRBD1 might be the D (5 bases). In germline, CDR1 is MDHEN, CDR2 SYDVKM. This CDR3 region has 15 residues. Trimming stripped 6 bases from V and 1 base from J, with 12 bases between. The CDR3 loop reads CASRGGTRTNEKLFF. Here the CDR3 DNA reads TGTGCCAGCAGGGGAGGGACCCGAACTAATGAAAAACTGTTTTTT.

This chain links TRBV7-2 with TRBJ2-1; 7 bases are a match to TRBD1. Trimming cost V 5 bases and J 4 bases; bases outside gene matches: 8. The CDR3 runs to 15 residues. The germline gives CDR1 SGHTA, CDR2 FQGNSA. In nucleotides, the CDR3 is TGTGCCAGCAGCCCGCCGGGACAGACTTACAATGAGCAGTTCTTC. This translates into CASSPPGQTYNEQFF.

The gene calls are TRBV11-3 and TRBJ1-3; TRBD1 might be the D (6 bases). Trimming left V 1 base short and J 5 bases short, with 27 bases between. Germline loops: CDR1 SGHNT, CDR2 YENEEA. The CDR3 has 20 amino acids. CDR3 in amino acids: CASSLASHRARDRRRNTIYF. The CDR3 nucleotides are TGTGCCAGCAGCTTAGCATCCCACCGGGCCCGAGACAGGCGGAGAAACACCATATATTTT.

This clone was counted only a few times. The chain couples TRBV6-5 to TRBJ2-7; D is uncertain. The length of the CDR3 is 14 residues. Trimming pared 2 bases from V and 6 bases from J, leaving 14 bases between. Germline CDR1 is MNHEY and CDR2 is SVGAGI. CDR3 region: CASSYKSGYLEQYF. DNA of the CDR3: TGTGCCAGCAGTTACAAGTCCGGGTATCTCGAGCAGTACTTC.

The gene calls are TRBV15 and TRBJ2-5, with D maybe TRBD2 (5 bases). This CDR3 has 16 residues. The V and J ends lost 3 bases and 2 bases respectively, with 16 bases between them. The V gene's germline CDR1 is LNHNV and CDR2 YYDKDF (reference sequence). The CDR3 protein is CATSSEGLGKQETQYF. For the CDR3, the DNA is TGTGCCACCAGCAGCGAGGGTCTGGGGAAACAAGAGACCCAGTACTTC.

V and J are TRBV29-1 and TRBJ2-7, with no clear D. This CDR3 comprises 11 residues. Germline CDR1 SQVTM, CDR2 ANQGSEA. V was cut by 8 bases and J by 1 base, with 9 bases left in between. Written as DNA, the CDR3 is TGCAGCACCAGGACGTCCTACGAGCAGTACTTC. Its protein product is CSTRTSYEQYF.

The genes are TRBV30 and TRBJ1-4, with 9 bases identical to TRBD1. The germline V gene has CDR1 GTSNPN and CDR2 SVGIG (reference sequence). V gave up 2 bases and J gave up 8 bases; unmatched junction bases: 9. CDR3 length: 15 residues. The CDR3 sequence: CAWSLDRGLTEKLFF. DNA of the CDR3: TGTGCCTGGAGTTTGGACAGGGGCTTGACGGAAAAACTGTTTTTT.

V usage is TRBV30 and J usage is TRBJ2-1; 11 nucleotides match TRBD1. Germline V gives CDR1 GTSNPN, CDR2 SVGIG (reference sequence). The CDR3 length is 14 residues. V was clipped by 4 bases and J by 8 bases; unmatched bases: 7. CDR3 region: CAWNAGTGGDEQFF. The CDR3 bases are TGTGCCTGGAACGCCGGGACAGGGGGGGATGAGCAGTTCTTC.

V usage is TRBV7-9 and J usage is TRBJ2-3; 11 bases align to TRBD2. The CDR3 runs to 19 residues. In germline, CDR1 is SEHNR, CDR2 FQNEAQ (reference sequence). V gave up 6 bases and J gave up 7 bases; unmatched junction bases: 21. The CDR3 loop reads CASRDPVAGGPLPIYTQYF. The CDR3 nucleotides are TGTGCCAGCAGAGACCCGGTAGCGGGGGGGCCTCTCCCCATCTATACGCAGTATTTT.

The chain has TRBV19 and TRBJ2-5; the D call may be TRBD1 or TRBD2 (6 bases each). Germline V gene lookup returns CDR1 LNHDA and CDR2 SQIVND (reference sequence). Trimming pared 7 bases from V and 5 bases from J, leaving 11 bases between. The CDR3 spans 12 residues. CDR3 in DNA: TGTGCCAGTAAGGGGGGAGCGGAGACCCAGTACTTC. It specifies CASKGGAETQYF.

The chain is built from TRBV28 and TRBJ1-4, with 10 bases fitting TRBD1. Germline V CDR1 and CDR2: MDHEN, SYDVKM. The CDR3 sequence is 17 residues long. The ends lost 0 bases at V and 5 bases at J; junction bases unmatched: 6. The CDR3 DNA reads TGTGCCAGCAGTTTATGGACAGGGGGCGGTATAAATGAAAAACTGTTTTTT. Its translation: CASSLWTGGGINEKLFF.

V gene TRBV30 combines with J gene TRBJ1-5; D gene ambiguous. The CDR3 contains 17 residues. V lost 2 bases to trimming and J lost 0 bases, with 17 bases between them. Per germline, CDR1 GTSNPN and CDR2 SVGIG (reference sequence). The CDR3 coding sequence is TGTGCCTGGAGTCCTGCCCGGACTCCAGATAGCAATCAGCCCCAGCATTTT. Encoded protein: CAWSPARTPDSNQPQHF.

This chain uses TRBV19 with TRBJ1-6; TRBD1 is a possible D gene (6 bases). V was trimmed by 5 bases and J by 7 bases, leaving 18 bases between them. The CDR3 sequence is 16 residues long. Per the germline V gene, CDR1 is LNHDA and CDR2 is SQIVND (reference sequence). CDR3 sequence: CASSSKDSGLNSPLHF. In DNA form, the CDR3 reads TGTGCCAGTAGTTCGAAGGACAGCGGATTAAATTCACCCCTCCACTTT.

The chain joins TRBV27 to TRBJ2-3; D could derive from TRBD1 or TRBD2 (5 bases each). Per the germline V gene, CDR1 is MNHEY and CDR2 is SMNVEV (reference sequence). Trimming removed 3 bases from V and 11 bases from J, with 18 bases in between. This CDR3 is built from 14 residues. The CDR3 DNA is TGTGCCAGCAGTTTGGAGATTTTCGGGGCCCGGCAGTATTTT. Translation: CASSLEIFGARQYF.

The V gene is TRBV4-2, the J gene TRBJ1-1; tentative D call: TRBD1 (5 bases). The CDR3 spans 17 residues. Germline CDR1 reads LGHNA; CDR2 reads YNFKEQ. Trimming shortened V by 6 bases and J by 1 base, and 21 bases separated the two germline ends. The CDR3 reads CASSPEGRSSRNTEAFF. The CDR3 nucleotides read TGTGCCAGCAGTCCGGAGGGGCGTAGCTCCCGGAACACTGAAGCTTTCTTT.